Here is one TCR beta chain with its context. Which antigen it targets is not known. No quality values exist for individual bases; no much larger clone is one base distant. This sample was included in a study of cytomegalovirus exposure and HLA in healthy donors (dated by TCRdb to 2016 to 2017). About the study as a whole: An earlier analysis of roughly 500 of the donors reported about 280 Gb of sequence data and around 110 million unique TCR beta sequences obtained from about 179 million T cells. About 280 gigabases of sequencing data and approximately 80 million unique TCR sequences were included in an early release covering about 700 HLA-typed donors. Of the 398 genotyped donors, approximately 82% fell in the genetic ancestry cluster associated with self-reported Caucasian donors. The aim of the study was to test whether cataloging public T cell receptors could identify signatures of past pathogen exposure. The study used immunosequencing to profile the T cell repertoires of approximately 640 subjects and linked those repertoires to cytomegalovirus serostatus. A separate validation cohort of about 110 different subjects was used in addition to the approximately 640-subject first cohort. To predict cytomegalovirus infection status, the study combined high-throughput TCR immunosequencing, statistical association of individual TCRs with disease status, and machine learning. To study patterns of TCR occurrence, a later analysis re-analyzed previously published TCR beta repertoires from 550 to 800 donors and added high-resolution HLA genotyping. The later analysis used no new phenotypic data to find candidate immune exposures, relying instead on TCR beta sequences and their occurrence across donors. An earlier analysis of 450 to 750 of the donors used high-throughput TCR beta sequencing to judge whether each TCR beta V gene segment behaved as functional or pseudogenic. Alongside the repertoire data, information on donor age, sex, ethnicity and CMV serostatus was compiled. A later genetic analysis took genome-wide SNP genotypes for about three fifths of the 666 donors and used that subset as a discovery cohort. Every discovery cohort repertoire had been produced on one sequencing platform. HLA typing covered class I and class II loci at four-digit resolution. The number of typed donors differed by locus: about 620-640 for A, B, C, DRB1 and DQB1; some 500 for DQA1; approximately 610 for DPA1; and 400 to 480 for DPB1. Roughly 5 DR-DQ haplotypes were treated as single units for association and clustering because of strong linkage in the cohort. Across some 400 genotyped donors of the cohort, an average of approximately 220,000 unique TCR beta nucleotide sequences per donor were sequenced, and 15% to 20% of those sequences were non-productive. What the authors observed across the whole study: Over 15 rarely observed V segments, including chromosome 9 orphons, were excluded from the earlier analysis of just under 600 of the donors because counts were too low. A further reported finding was that TCR beta sequences accurately predicted the HLA-A and HLA-B alleles for most subjects in the first cohort. Compared with equally common non-associated chains, HLA-associated TCR beta chains in a later analysis were more clonally expanded and had lower generation probabilities. A later analysis found that TCR association rates varied across HLA loci, with DRB1 alleles showing the most associated TCRs and HLA-C alleles the fewest. Assigning TCR associations to individual alleles was difficult when HLA alleles, especially DR and DQ, strongly co-occurred. A cluster of highly shared sequence variants was judged likely to represent a technical artifact of the sequencing pipeline. In a later genetic analysis, fewer N-insertions in productive TCRs were reported among donors in an Asian-associated ancestry cluster than the approximately 670-donor mean. Specific HLA alleles were associated with around 18,000 TCR beta sequences at a false discovery rate of 0.05 in a later analysis. A later genetic analysis associated a missense DCLRE1C variant with V-gene and J-gene trimming of TCR beta chains, and an independent cohort replicated the association. Linkage disequilibrium might explain the correlated functional status among segregating V segments, but an unknown experimental factor could not be ruled out. A total of fewer than 200 TCR beta chains were listed by the study as associated with cytomegalovirus. Because some donors lacked HLA typing at each locus, the association tests relied only on the typed subset. According to the authors, the approach could potentially be generalized to other disease states and immunological phenotypes. Roughly uniform sequencing depth across donors was assumed in presence/absence analyses, although this assumption may not hold. A later analysis found that most CMV-associated TCR beta chains appeared HLA-restricted, with HLA associations seemingly driven largely by CMV exposure. For the cohort, immune exposure information was limited to CMV serostatus. While some public TCRs were present in many individuals, most TCR sequences turned up only very rarely across donors. In a later analysis, several top co-occurrence clusters were reported to appear linked to parvovirus B19, influenza, CMV and Epstein-Barr virus. In an earlier analysis of roughly 560 of the donors, most TCR beta V segments were observed in productive rearrangements about 90% or about 30% of the time, broadly matching IMGT annotations. In vitro tests confirmed that a few of the cytomegalovirus-associated TCR beta chains recognize cytomegalovirus antigens. The cohort was sequenced for TCR beta chains only, and without alpha or paired-chain data the features that could be detected were limited. Because the 87-base-pair reads could not distinguish some IMGT-functional V segments, including TRBV6-2 and TRBV6-3, those segments were excluded. In both the original and validation cohorts, the classifier was reported to diagnose cytomegalovirus status with high specificity and sensitivity.

From cysteine to phenylalanine, the CDR3 is 16 amino acids long. Only CDR3 DNA is held: 48 bases, read in frame from base 1. The V end loses 2 bases and the J end loses 7 bases, and a stretch of 15 bases separates them. The germline V gene specifies SGHVS as CDR1 and FNYEAQ as CDR2. Library method: the immunoSEQ multiplex PCR assay. The multiplex PCR relied on a mix of 60 forward primers for TCR Vbeta segments and 13 reverse primers for TCR Jbeta segments. The CDR3 region of rearranged TCR beta genes was amplified from genomic DNA by a multiplex PCR assay. The amplified TCR beta libraries were sequenced on the Illumina HiSeq System as 87-base-pair reads. The authors processed their data as follows. In a later analysis, 77 million or so unique TCR beta chains were counted across the 500 to 850 repertoires, and roughly 10 million of these chains were shared by at least two donors. To remove PCR and sequencing errors, raw reads were error-corrected and collapsed into unique sequences using a nearest-neighbor algorithm that merged closely related sequences. Alignment of CDR3 sequences to IMGT reference sequences was used to assign V, D and J gene segments. For a sequence to be retained, a match of at least six nucleotides to both a V gene segment and a J gene segment was required. A rearrangement counted as productive if the CDR3 had no stop codons and remained in frame with V and J, and every other rearrangement counted as non-productive. CDR3 was defined by IMGT convention, running from the second conserved V-encoded cysteine to the conserved J-encoded phenylalanine. Sequences without an unambiguous match to a single V gene segment were excluded from the earlier analysis of about 630 of the donors. An earlier analysis of fewer than 750 of the donors classified V segments as functional when productive rearrangements were above 56.7% and as segregating when the standard deviation between donors was above 5%. A statistical classification framework was built for diagnosing cytomegalovirus status from the catalog of TCR beta chain sequences. In a later analysis, TCR nucleotide sequences were compared against IMGT/GENE-DB human TR gene sequences so that V and J genes could be assigned. In a later analysis, CDR3 sequences and most-parsimonious VDJ recombination scenarios were assigned using the TCRdist pipeline. A later analysis defined each TCR beta chain by its CDR3 amino acid sequence plus V-gene family, and excluded reads lacking a unique V-gene family. In a later analysis, several hundred highly shared, low-generation-probability nucleotide sequences were removed to address suspected cross-contamination and a sequencing artifact. In a later analysis, a clonal expansion index for each public chain was calculated from normalized within-repertoire ranks of inferred template counts. In a later analysis, generation probabilities were computed using a VDJ recombination model fitted to out-of-frame rearrangements, and the results were checked against IGoR. Hypergeometric tests were used in a later analysis to score TCR-TCR, TCR-HLA and TCR-CMV co-occurrence, with a repertoire-size bias correction applied to the TCR pairs. False discovery rates were estimated in a later analysis by permuting HLA or CMV assignments 20 times. A later analysis grouped co-occurring TCRs with DBSCAN, adding TCRdist sequence similarity when clustering within HLA-allele-positive subsets. For co-occurrence clustering, repertoires with fewer than 30,000 or more than 120,000 public chains were excluded, along with four to six repertoires with anomalous nucleotide sharing. TCRdb's version of the immuneACCESS table is confined to in-frame rearrangements and falls short of the full clone set. An unresolved V gene accounts for under half of the shortfall where checked; the remainder is of unknown origin. Clone size and V and J calls were adopted from that table, with D and trimming inferred from the DNA. The sample table contains about 170,000 clones; only one count was recorded for approximately 83% of them. 0.95% to 1.5% of the sample rests with the top ten.

The cohort consisted of 666 healthy bone marrow donors. Cohort members were all nominally healthy when sampled, although unrecorded immune exposures were likely present. The donor tested CMV seronegative and was one of the 352 seronegative cohort members. A peripheral blood sample was collected from each donor, and TCR beta sequencing was performed on peripheral blood mononuclear cells. Genomic DNA was extracted from the blood cell samples with the Qiagen DNeasy Blood Extraction Kit. Recombination joined TRBV7-6 with TRBJ1-6; 6 matching bases give a weak D call of TRBD1. This clonotype originated in a boy between 2 and 15 years old in good health and CMV-seronegative. Sequencing used PBMCs. The sequence in DNA is TGTGCCAGCAGCTTATCCCGGGGGGCAGCAAATTCACCCCTCCACTTT. This codes for CASSLSRGAANSPLHF.